These 4 T cell receptor beta chains came from one sample sequenced in a study of blood T cell repertoires in COVID-19. Measured with immunoSEQ multiplex PCR; TCRdb has only the in-frame clones, and not every one. Seen here are around 250,000 clones, approximately 91% observed once, and the top ten hold approximately 0.7%. Sequencing was carried out using peripheral blood. These receptors were obtained from a human donor in a cohort sampled during active COVID-19.

This sequence joins TRBV5-1 and TRBJ2-3, with 13 nucleotides matching TRBD2. CDR1 and CDR2 from the germline V gene are SGHRS and YFSETQ. The trim removed 2 bases at V and 6 bases at J, leaving 9 bases unmatched. This CDR3 region has 17 residues. The CDR3 loop reads CASSLLAGGPVPDTQYF. Written as DNA, the CDR3 is TGCGCCAGCAGCTTACTAGCGGGGGGGCCAGTCCCGGATACGCAGTATTTT.

This rearrangement joins TRBV10-1 to TRBJ1-1; 7 bases are a match to TRBD1. V dropped 5 bases and J dropped 5; count of bases not matched to a gene: 5. This CDR3 has 13 amino acids. Germline assignment: CDR1 WNHNN and CDR2 SYGVQD (reference sequence). The CDR3 reads CASSRTGETEAFF. CDR3 DNA: TGCGCCAGCAGTCGCACAGGGGAAACTGAAGCTTTCTTT.

V usage is TRBV3-1 (or the pseudogene TRBV3-2) and J usage is TRBJ2-7; unclear D gene. Looked up from germline, CDR1 is LGHDT and CDR2 is YNNKEL (reference sequence). Between the trimmed V and J ends, which lost 1 base and 1 base, there was a span of 8 bases. The CDR3 spans 14 residues. The CDR3 DNA reads as TGTGCCAGCAGCCAAGCAGGCAGATCCTACGAGCAGTACTTC. Translated: CASSQAGRSYEQYF.

The rearrangement uses TRBV7-8 and TRBJ2-7, with TRBD2 matching 7 bases. The CDR3 loop spans 14 amino acids. Germline V CDR1 and CDR2: SGHVS, FQNEAQ. Unmatched junction bases numbered 6, after V lost 5 bases and J lost 2 bases. The CDR3 loop is CASSLGTNPYEQYF. The DNA for the CDR3 is TGTGCCAGCAGCCTCGGGACTAATCCCTACGAGCAGTACTTC.